This TCR beta chain stems from a study of post-analysis software for immune sequencing data. The authors incorporated unique molecular identifiers into the TCR beta cDNA libraries. Some 500,000 cDNA molecules were recovered from an input of roughly 0.85 to 10 million T cells. Using its own MiXCR run on the PCR reads, TCRdb lists one record per CDR3 protein. The table lists approximately 630,000 distinct CDR3 sequences, approximately 59% of them singletons. Turning to this clonotype: The antigen is unknown.

Germline V gene data show CDR1 as SGHTA and CDR2 as FQGNSA. CDR3 size: 15 residues. Trimming shortened V by 4 bases and J by 0 bases, and 12 bases separated the two germline ends. General study points: About five TRBV segments were more frequent in patients than controls; TRBV5-6, TRBV5-1 and TRBV20-1 belonged to this group. Among multiple sclerosis patients, normalized Chao1 diversity was significantly below that of controls. F measure showed strong co-clustering of same-batch samples.

Sequenced sample: blood. This chain connects TRBV7-2 to TRBJ1-2; no definite D call. This receptor was identified in a girl aged 2-10 years with multiple sclerosis. The CDR3 DNA is TGTGCCAGCAGCTCCCCCTCTAAAGCTAACTATGGCTACACCTTC. It specifies CASSSPSKANYGYTF.